This T cell receptor beta chain was documented in a study of cytomegalovirus exposure and HLA in healthy donors. PCR employed 60 Vbeta and 13 Jbeta primers. The method was immunoSEQ multiplex PCR; TCRdb's version includes in-frame clones alone and lacks a portion of them. The repertoire holds 150,000 to 200,000 clones, with about three quarters as singletons. In germline, CDR1 is SGHRS, CDR2 YFSETQ. Germline trimming cut 2 bases from V and 5 bases from J; bases unmatched to any gene: 3. The CDR3 consists of 13 residues. This clonotype originated in a woman aged 40 to 50 in good health and CMV-seropositive. The sample was PBMCs. The rearrangement links TRBV5-1 to TRBJ2-5; 7 positions agree with TRBD2. The CDR3 here is CASSLRGEETQYF. DNA for the CDR3: TGCGCCAGCAGCTTACGGGGGGAGGAGACCCAGTACTTC.